Each of the 2 T cell receptor beta chains below was sequenced from the same sample in a study of blood T cell repertoires in COVID-19. This table comes from immunoSEQ multiplex PCR, and its TCRdb copy is limited to in-frame clones, with some not included. The sample lists tens of thousands of clones, 86% seen once, with about an eighth in the top ten. The sequencing input was peripheral blood. The source is an older man with active COVID-19.

This sequence joins TRBV9 and TRBJ2-3, with 8 bases matching TRBD2. Germline lookup yields CDR1 SGDLS and CDR2 YYNGEE. J lost 0 bases, V lost 4 bases, and 7 bases had no gene match. The CDR3 covers 16 residues. CDR3 sequence (DNA): TGTGCCAGCAGCCCTCGGACTAGCACTAGCACAGATACGCAGTATTTT. It translates to CASSPRTSTSTDTQYF.

This chain connects TRBV11-1 to TRBJ2-3, with 8 bases identical to TRBD2. Germline values: CDR1 SGHAT, CDR2 FQDESV (reference sequence). Unmatched junction bases numbered 2, after V lost 3 bases and J lost 0 bases. The CDR3 is made up of 15 amino acids. CDR3 amino acids: CASSFRGGSTDTQYF. Written as DNA, the CDR3 is TGTGCCAGCAGCTTCCGGGGGGGTAGCACAGATACGCAGTATTTT. Looking up the rest from reference TRBV11-1 and TRBJ2-3 gives the full variable domain: EAEVAQSPRYKITEKSQAVAFWCDPISGHATLYWYRQILGQGPELLVQFQDESVVDDSQLPKDRFSAERLKGVDSTLKIQPAELGDSAMYLCASSFRGGSTDTQYFGPGTRLTVL.